This T cell receptor (beta chain) stems from a study of beta chain features in type 1 diabetes. CDR1 and CDR2 (germline): SGHTA, FQGNSA. V lost 1 base, J lost 6 bases, and 10 bases lay in between. The CDR3 loop spans 14 amino acids. Study-wide points: Patients with Type 1 diabetes showed moderately but significantly shorter TCRB CDR3s in all four CD4+ subsets.

Of the isolated RNA, all was reverse transcribed, and so the sequenced material was expressed TCRB transcripts. The protocol was immunoSEQ multiplex PCR, while the TCRdb copy is restricted to in-frame clones and leaves out a portion. The top ten hold 0.017% of the sample, which has about 270,000 clones, roughly an eighth seen once. On this clone itself: Its target is not known.

The specimen was naive CD4+ T cells from blood. J is TRBJ2-4 and V is TRBV7-2; D is undetermined. The receptor was isolated from a man in his thirties or forties with type 1 diabetes. In DNA, the CDR3 is TGTGCCAGCAGCTTAGGCGCACCGGGAAACATTCAGTACTTC. It specifies CASSLGAPGNIQYF.